This is a list of T cell receptor beta chains from one sample in a study of T cell responses to AZD1222 COVID-19 vaccine. Some clones are missing from TCRdb's copy, which holds only in-frame ones; the method was immunoSEQ multiplex PCR. The sample lists about 150,000 clones; 90% to 95% were seen once. Sequenced here: peripheral blood, sampled 28 days after the second AZD1222 dose. These TCRs come from an adult who received the AZD1222 COVID-19 vaccine. The CDR3 runs from the conserved cysteine through the conserved F or W. The D gene is left open where the match is weak. The size field is filled for only some rows; it gives once, few, many or a size class.

size: .; D: TRBD1; V: TRBV19; J: TRBJ2-7; CDR3: CATSGQVNSYEQYF; DNA: TGTGCCACCTCGGGACAGGTGAACTCCTACGAGCAGTACTTC
size: .; D: .; V: TRBV3-1/TRBV3-2; J: TRBJ2-3; CDR3: CASSPRSTSSTDTQYF; DNA: TGTGCCAGCAGCCCTCGATCCACCTCTAGCACAGATACGCAGTATTTT
size: .; D: .; V: TRBV28; J: TRBJ2-2; CDR3: CASISGTLNTGELFF; DNA: TGTGCCAGCATCTCCGGGACACTGAACACCGGGGAGCTGTTTTTT
size: .; D: TRBD1; V: TRBV11-3; J: TRBJ2-4; CDR3: CASSTRTGSGNIQYF; DNA: TGTGCCAGCAGCACCCGGACAGGGTCAGGGAACATTCAGTACTTC
size: .; D: TRBD2; V: TRBV11-2; J: TRBJ2-2; CDR3: CASKLLAGVTGELFF; DNA: TGTGCCAGCAAACTACTAGCGGGAGTCACCGGGGAGCTGTTTTTT
size: .; D: .; V: TRBV10-2; J: TRBJ1-1; CDR3: CASSWSLTEAFF; DNA: TGCGCCAGCAGTTGGAGTCTCACTGAAGCTTTCTTT
size: .; D: TRBD1; V: TRBV11-2; J: TRBJ2-5; CDR3: CASSGDRGNSSSRAQYF; DNA: TGTGCCAGCAGCGGGGACAGGGGAAATTCGAGCTCCCGAGCCCAGTACTTC
size: .; D: .; V: TRBV28; J: TRBJ2-2; CDR3: CASSNSFWELFF; DNA: TGTGCCAGCTCCAACTCCTTCTGGGAGCTGTTTTTT
size: few; D: TRBD2; V: TRBV19; J: TRBJ2-2; CDR3: CASKWREEDTGELFF; DNA: TGTGCCAGTAAGTGGCGGGAGGAGGACACCGGGGAGCTGTTTTTT
size: .; D: .; V: TRBV7-2; J: TRBJ1-1; CDR3: CASSRDGVRAFF; DNA: TGTGCCAGCAGCCGGGACGGGGTGCGTGCTTTCTTT
size: .; D: TRBD2; V: TRBV19; J: TRBJ2-2; CDR3: CASSIDHDSGIGELFF; DNA: TGTGCCAGTAGTATAGATCACGATAGCGGGATCGGGGAGCTGTTTTTT
size: .; D: .; V: TRBV5-1; J: TRBJ2-7; CDR3: CASSLDLSVSYEQYF; DNA: TGCGCCAGCAGCTTGGATCTTAGCGTCTCCTACGAGCAGTACTTC
size: .; D: TRBD1; V: TRBV5-1; J: TRBJ2-7; CDR3: CASRGTGPYEQYF; DNA: TGCGCCAGCAGGGGGACAGGCCCCTACGAGCAGTACTTC
size: .; D: .; V: TRBV4-1; J: TRBJ2-1; CDR3: CASRDTAGNSYNEQFF; DNA: TGCGCCAGCAGGGATACCGCGGGAAATTCCTACAATGAGCAGTTCTTC
size: once; D: .; V: TRBV29-1; J: TRBJ1-1; CDR3: CSGWELEPTEAFF; DNA: TGCAGCGGGTGGGAGCTGGAACCCACTGAAGCTTTCTTT
size: .; D: TRBD1; V: TRBV18; J: TRBJ1-1; CDR3: CASSPPNPGGYTEAFF; DNA: TGTGCCAGCTCACCACCTAACCCAGGGGGTTACACTGAAGCTTTCTTT
size: .; D: .; V: TRBV5-8; J: TRBJ1-6; CDR3: CASSLMGSNNSPLHF; DNA: TGTGCCAGCAGCTTGATGGGTAGCAACAATTCACCCCTCCACTTT
size: .; D: .; V: TRBV7-6; J: TRBJ2-1; CDR3: CASSSLPPQRLSSYNEQFF; DNA: TGTGCCAGCAGCTCGCTCCCTCCCCAGCGCCTAAGCTCCTACAATGAGCAGTTCTTC
size: .; D: TRBD2; V: TRBV6-5; J: TRBJ2-7; CDR3: CASSTRSGGADEQYF; DNA: TGTGCCAGCAGTACCCGAAGCGGGGGGGCAGACGAGCAGTACTTC
size: .; D: TRBD1; V: TRBV7-9; J: TRBJ1-4; CDR3: CASSVGTGGKNEKLFF; DNA: TGTGCCAGCAGTGTAGGGACAGGGGGAAAGAATGAAAAACTGTTTTTT
size: .; D: TRBD1; V: TRBV5-4; J: TRBJ2-7; CDR3: CASSLIGQGKTYEQYF; DNA: TGTGCCAGCAGCTTGATCGGACAGGGAAAAACCTACGAGCAGTACTTC
size: .; D: .; V: TRBV11-2; J: TRBJ2-7; CDR3: CASSLEGGYEQYF; DNA: TGTGCCAGCAGCTTAGAAGGCGGGTACGAGCAGTACTTC
size: .; D: TRBD1; V: TRBV5-6; J: TRBJ1-2; CDR3: CASSLVRDRYGYTF; DNA: TGTGCCAGCAGCTTAGTGAGGGACAGGTATGGCTACACCTTC
size: .; D: TRBD1; V: TRBV6-1; J: TRBJ2-2; CDR3: CASSAWGTGSGGELFF; DNA: TGTGCCAGCAGTGCCTGGGGGACAGGGTCCGGCGGGGAGCTGTTTTTT
size: .; D: .; V: TRBV12-3/TRBV12-4; J: TRBJ1-1; CDR3: CASSQRENTEAFF; DNA: TGTGCCAGCAGCCAGAGGGAGAACACTGAAGCTTTCTTT
size: .; D: TRBD1; V: TRBV13; J: TRBJ1-6; CDR3: CASSFPAGTGASPLHF; DNA: TGTGCCAGCAGCTTCCCGGCGGGGACAGGGGCCTCACCCCTCCACTTT
size: .; D: .; V: TRBV24-1; J: TRBJ2-2; CDR3: CATSDGGNTGELFF; DNA: TGTGCCACCAGTGATGGAGGGAACACCGGGGAGCTGTTTTTT
size: .; D: .; V: TRBV18; J: TRBJ2-2; CDR3: CASSPDQNTGELFF; DNA: TGTGCCAGCTCCCCGGACCAGAACACCGGGGAGCTGTTTTTT
size: .; D: .; V: TRBV7-6; J: TRBJ1-4; CDR3: CASSSREVPNEKLFF; DNA: TGTGCCAGCAGCTCCCGGGAGGTTCCTAATGAAAAACTGTTTTTT
size: .; D: .; V: TRBV6-5; J: TRBJ2-7; CDR3: CATTASGTPYEQYF; DNA: TGTGCCACCACAGCTTCCGGGACACCCTACGAGCAGTACTTC
size: once; D: TRBD1; V: TRBV5-4; J: TRBJ1-1; CDR3: CASSLWGQGNMNTEAFF; DNA: TGTGCCAGCAGCTTGTGGGGACAGGGTAATATGAACACTGAAGCTTTCTTT
size: .; D: .; V: TRBV5-4; J: TRBJ2-1; CDR3: CASSPRRQQGNEQFF; DNA: TGTGCCAGCAGCCCCCGGAGACAGCAGGGCAATGAGCAGTTCTTC
size: .; D: .; V: TRBV5-5; J: TRBJ1-2; CDR3: CASSLASSYGYTF; DNA: TGTGCCAGCAGCTTGGCCAGCTCCTATGGCTACACCTTC
size: .; D: .; V: TRBV7-9; J: TRBJ2-3; CDR3: CASSLLSDTQYF; DNA: TGTGCCAGCAGCTTATTATCAGATACGCAGTATTTT
size: .; D: .; V: TRBV5-6; J: TRBJ2-7; CDR3: CASSLGLNPYEQYF; DNA: TGTGCCAGCAGCTTGGGCCTAAACCCGTACGAGCAGTACTTC
size: .; D: .; V: TRBV11-1; J: TRBJ2-3; CDR3: CASSLGDTQYF; DNA: TGTGCCAGCAGCTTAGGGGATACGCAGTATTTT
size: few; D: TRBD2; V: TRBV6-5; J: TRBJ2-7; CDR3: CASRPSGRAPYEQYF; DNA: TGTGCCAGCAGACCCAGCGGGAGGGCCCCCTACGAGCAGTACTTC
size: .; D: TRBD2; V: TRBV24-1; J: TRBJ2-1; CDR3: CATSDSTSGSMYEQFF; DNA: TGTGCCACCAGTGACTCGACTAGCGGGAGTATGTATGAGCAGTTCTTC
size: .; D: TRBD1; V: TRBV27; J: TRBJ1-1; CDR3: CASSSWDRAFEAFF; DNA: TGTGCCAGCAGTTCTTGGGACAGGGCCTTTGAAGCTTTCTTT
size: few; D: TRBD1; V: TRBV12-3/TRBV12-4; J: TRBJ1-2; CDR3: CASSSGGLGYTF; DNA: TGTGCCAGCAGTTCAGGGGGCCTTGGCTACACCTTC
size: .; D: .; V: TRBV7-9; J: TRBJ2-7; CDR3: CASSPPVPTYEQYF; DNA: TGTGCCAGCAGCCCGCCCGTCCCCACCTACGAGCAGTACTTC
size: .; D: TRBD2; V: TRBV5-1; J: TRBJ2-7; CDR3: CASSLGGTSGYEQYF; DNA: TGCGCCAGCAGCTTGGGCGGGACTAGCGGCTACGAGCAGTACTTC
size: few; D: .; V: TRBV7-8; J: TRBJ2-5; CDR3: CASSPLETQYF; DNA: TGTGCCAGCAGCCCTCTGGAGACCCAGTACTTC
size: .; D: .; V: TRBV6-6; J: TRBJ1-1; CDR3: CASSEGRPNTEAFF; DNA: TGTGCCAGCAGCGAAGGGCGGCCGAACACTGAAGCTTTCTTT
size: .; D: .; V: TRBV20-1; J: TRBJ1-1; CDR3: CRGSANTEAFF; DNA: TGCAGAGGGTCAGCGAACACTGAAGCTTTCTTT
size: .; D: .; V: TRBV3-1/TRBV3-2; J: TRBJ1-5; CDR3: CASSSLRTRVRNQPQHF; DNA: TGTGCCAGCAGCTCTCTCAGGACCCGTGTGCGCAATCAGCCCCAGCATTTT
size: .; D: TRBD1; V: TRBV27; J: TRBJ1-3; CDR3: CASSRTGDRRNTIYF; DNA: TGTGCCAGCAGTCGGACAGGGGATAGGAGAAACACCATATATTTT
size: .; D: .; V: TRBV6-5; J: TRBJ1-1; CDR3: CASSYSRDMNTEAFF; DNA: TGTGCCAGCAGTTACTCTCGGGACATGAACACTGAAGCTTTCTTT
size: .; D: TRBD1; V: TRBV27; J: TRBJ1-5; CDR3: CASSLYQGVNQPQHF; DNA: TGTGCCAGCAGTTTATATCAGGGGGTCAATCAGCCCCAGCATTTT
size: few; D: .; V: TRBV21-1; J: TRBJ2-7; CDR3: CASSKESRYYEQYF; DNA: TGTGCCAGCAGCAAAGAATCGCGGTACTACGAGCAGTACTTC
size: once; D: .; V: TRBV1; J: TRBJ2-1; CDR3: CTSSQEVRDSYNEQFF; DNA: TGCACCAGCAGCCAAGAGGTCCGTGACTCCTACAATGAGCAGTTCTTC
size: .; D: .; V: TRBV6-6; J: TRBJ2-7; CDR3: CASRSALGEQYF; DNA: TGTGCCAGCCGGTCTGCTCTGGGCGAGCAGTACTTC
size: .; D: .; V: TRBV7-6; J: TRBJ1-1; CDR3: CASSFGTKMNTEAFF; DNA: TGTGCCAGCAGCTTCGGGACAAAAATGAACACTGAAGCTTTCTTT
size: .; D: TRBD1; V: TRBV18; J: TRBJ2-7; CDR3: CASSSGTGGMGEQYF; DNA: TGTGCCAGCTCATCCGGGACAGGGGGAATGGGCGAGCAGTACTTC
size: .; D: TRBD2; V: TRBV30; J: TRBJ2-1; CDR3: CAWSVGLVSSYNEQFF; DNA: TGTGCCTGGAGTGTGGGACTAGTAAGCTCCTACAATGAGCAGTTCTTC
size: .; D: .; V: TRBV18; J: TRBJ2-5; CDR3: CASSPGTQETQYF; DNA: TGTGCCAGCTCACCCGGGACTCAGGAGACCCAGTACTTC